This is a list of T cell receptor beta chains from one sample in a study of metastatic and nonmetastatic thyroid tumors. TCRdb recomputed clones from the PCR reads via MiXCR. Seen here are 35,000 to 40,000 clones, around 28% observed once, and the top ten hold around 9.9%. Sequencing input: blood. These receptors came from a male donor with papillary thyroid cancer or a benign thyroid nodule (not recorded which). Some clones in this sample may be carry-over from other donors' samples. CDR3s include the opening cysteine and the closing phenylalanine or tryptophan. Each record gives: clone size, D gene, J gene, V gene, CDR3 protein, CDR3 DNA. The D gene is left open where the match is weak. Clone size is stated in some rows and not others, as once, few, many or a class when expanded.

clone size: many; D gene: -; J gene: TRBJ2-7; V gene: TRBV7-2; CDR3 protein: CASSSAREQYF; CDR3 DNA: TGTGCCAGCAGCTCTGCCCGCGAGCAGTACTTC
clone size: -; D gene: -; J gene: TRBJ2-5; V gene: TRBV7-2; CDR3 protein: CASSLAAQPRETQYF; CDR3 DNA: TGTGCCAGCAGCTTAGCGGCCCAGCCCCGTGAGACCCAGTACTTC
clone size: many; D gene: -; J gene: TRBJ1-1; V gene: TRBV4-2; CDR3 protein: CASSQEQLPPEAFF; CDR3 DNA: TGTGCCAGCAGCCAAGAACAGTTGCCACCTGAAGCTTTCTTT
clone size: -; D gene: -; J gene: TRBJ2-1; V gene: TRBV28; CDR3 protein: CASSLSPPGSHEQFF; CDR3 DNA: TGTGCCAGCAGTTTATCCCCCCCAGGATCCCATGAGCAGTTCTTC
clone size: -; D gene: -; J gene: TRBJ2-7; V gene: TRBV5-1; CDR3 protein: CASSLVAGGSSYEQYF; CDR3 DNA: TGCGCCAGCAGCTTGGTGGCTGGAGGGAGCTCCTACGAGCAGTACTTC
clone size: few; D gene: TRBD1; J gene: TRBJ2-2; V gene: TRBV11-2; CDR3 protein: CASSSPGQGVGELFF; CDR3 DNA: TGTGCCAGCAGCTCCCCGGGACAGGGGGTCGGGGAGCTGTTTTTT
clone size: many; D gene: TRBD2; J gene: TRBJ2-5; V gene: TRBV20-1; CDR3 protein: CSARSGRASETQYF; CDR3 DNA: TGCAGTGCTAGGAGCGGGAGGGCCTCAGAGACCCAGTACTTC
clone size: -; D gene: -; J gene: TRBJ1-6; V gene: TRBV5-3; CDR3 protein: CASDQALGNSPLHF; CDR3 DNA: TGTGCCAGTGATCAAGCCCTAGGGAATTCACCCCTCCACTTT
clone size: few; D gene: -; J gene: TRBJ2-1; V gene: TRBV6-1; CDR3 protein: CASSKQGPSYNEHFF; CDR3 DNA: TGTGCCAGCAGTAAACAGGGTCCTTCCTACAATGAGCATTTCTTC
clone size: few; D gene: TRBD1; J gene: TRBJ2-7; V gene: TRBV18; CDR3 protein: CASSPPGTGAVYEQYF; CDR3 DNA: TGTGCCAGCTCACCACCCGGGACAGGGGCTGTGTACGAGCAGTACTTC
clone size: -; D gene: TRBD1; J gene: TRBJ1-1; V gene: TRBV11-2; CDR3 protein: CASSSLKTGRQAFF; CDR3 DNA: TGTGCCAGCAGCTCACTGAAGACAGGGAGGCAAGCTTTCTTT
clone size: -; D gene: -; J gene: TRBJ2-3; V gene: TRBV20-1; CDR3 protein: CSASRADTQYF; CDR3 DNA: TGCAGTGCTTCGCGGGCAGACACGCAGTATTTT
clone size: medium-sized; D gene: TRBD1; J gene: TRBJ1-2; V gene: TRBV6-5; CDR3 protein: CASSYLRTGGTYGYTF; CDR3 DNA: TGTGCCAGCAGTTACCTACGGACAGGGGGCACCTATGGCTACACCTTC
clone size: -; D gene: -; J gene: TRBJ1-2; V gene: TRBV3-1; CDR3 protein: CASSHLDRRPSTF; CDR3 DNA: TGTGCCAGCAGCCATCTAGACAGGCGCCCTTCCACCTTC
clone size: many; D gene: -; J gene: TRBJ2-5; V gene: TRBV7-9; CDR3 protein: CASSLGVQGQTQYF; CDR3 DNA: TGTGCCAGCAGCTTAGGGGTTCAGGGCCAGACCCAGTACTTC
clone size: many; D gene: TRBD1; J gene: TRBJ1-3; V gene: TRBV15; CDR3 protein: CATSRDRTGKSGNTIYF; CDR3 DNA: TGTGCCACCAGCAGAGATAGGACAGGGAAATCTGGAAACACCATATATTTT
clone size: -; D gene: -; J gene: TRBJ1-1; V gene: TRBV7-9; CDR3 protein: CASSSSSEAFF; CDR3 DNA: TGTGCCAGCAGCTCTAGCTCTGAAGCTTTCTTT
clone size: many; D gene: TRBD1; J gene: TRBJ1-1; V gene: TRBV2; CDR3 protein: CASSEDRRDTEAFF; CDR3 DNA: TGTGCCAGTAGTGAGGACAGGAGGGACACTGAAGCTTTCTTT
clone size: -; D gene: TRBD2; J gene: TRBJ2-3; V gene: TRBV20-1; CDR3 protein: CSARGAGIAGGPTDTQYF; CDR3 DNA: TGCAGTGCTAGAGGAGCGGGGATAGCGGGAGGCCCCACAGATACGCAGTATTTT
clone size: -; D gene: -; J gene: TRBJ1-2; V gene: TRBV6-5; CDR3 protein: CASSYRGNNGYTF; CDR3 DNA: TGTGCCAGCAGTTATCGGGGGAATAATGGCTACACCTTC
clone size: once; D gene: -; J gene: TRBJ2-2; V gene: TRBV5-1; CDR3 protein: CASSLGLTGELFF; CDR3 DNA: TGCGCCAGCAGCTTGGGACTAACCGGGGAGCTGTTTTTT
clone size: medium-sized; D gene: -; J gene: TRBJ1-1; V gene: TRBV5-1; CDR3 protein: CASSLNPGNTEAFF; CDR3 DNA: TGCGCCAGCAGCTTGAACCCTGGGAACACTGAAGCTTTCTTT
clone size: few; D gene: -; J gene: TRBJ2-5; V gene: TRBV2; CDR3 protein: CASSGRGIPQETQYF; CDR3 DNA: TGTGCCAGCAGTGGGAGGGGAATACCTCAAGAGACCCAGTACTTC
clone size: -; D gene: TRBD1; J gene: TRBJ1-1; V gene: TRBV12-3/TRBV12-4; CDR3 protein: CASIPRQGATAEAFF; CDR3 DNA: TGTGCCAGCATTCCCCGACAGGGTGCAACGGCTGAAGCTTTCTTT
clone size: -; D gene: -; J gene: TRBJ2-7; V gene: TRBV7-2; CDR3 protein: CASSLALTNLAVSKEQYF; CDR3 DNA: TGTGCCAGCAGCTTAGCGTTGACTAACCTAGCCGTGTCGAAGGAGCAGTACTTC
clone size: -; D gene: -; J gene: TRBJ2-2; V gene: TRBV5-1; CDR3 protein: CASSLIRGANTGELFF; CDR3 DNA: TGCGCCAGCAGCTTAATAAGAGGGGCGAACACCGGGGAGCTGTTTTTT
clone size: many; D gene: -; J gene: TRBJ1-1; V gene: TRBV28; CDR3 protein: CASRYATTEAFF; CDR3 DNA: TGTGCCAGCCGGTATGCTACCACTGAAGCTTTCTTT
clone size: few; D gene: -; J gene: TRBJ1-6; V gene: TRBV2; CDR3 protein: CASRAKGRYSPLHF; CDR3 DNA: TGTGCCAGCAGAGCAAAGGGAAGATATTCACCCCTCCACTTT
clone size: medium-sized; D gene: -; J gene: TRBJ1-1; V gene: TRBV28; CDR3 protein: CAILPTAMNTEAFF; CDR3 DNA: TGTGCCATCCTCCCTACAGCCATGAACACTGAAGCTTTCTTT
clone size: many; D gene: -; J gene: TRBJ2-7; V gene: TRBV6-1; CDR3 protein: CASSGLPYEQYF; CDR3 DNA: TGTGCCAGCAGTGGCCTACCTTACGAGCAGTACTTC
clone size: -; D gene: -; J gene: TRBJ2-7; V gene: TRBV20-1; CDR3 protein: CSARLSAAYEQYF; CDR3 DNA: TGCAGTGCTAGATTGTCAGCCGCCTACGAGCAGTACTTC
clone size: many; D gene: TRBD1; J gene: TRBJ2-7; V gene: TRBV28; CDR3 protein: CASRIGGGGTGPNEQYF; CDR3 DNA: TGTGCCAGCAGAATAGGGGGGGGCGGGACAGGGCCCAACGAGCAGTACTTC
clone size: -; D gene: -; J gene: TRBJ2-3; V gene: TRBV28; CDR3 protein: CASSSPHGGPSNTQYF; CDR3 DNA: TGTGCCAGCAGTTCCCCCCACGGGGGTCCATCGAATACGCAGTATTTT
clone size: few; D gene: -; J gene: TRBJ1-1; V gene: TRBV12-3/TRBV12-4; CDR3 protein: CASSLEGWAEAFF; CDR3 DNA: TGTGCCAGCAGCTTAGAGGGGTGGGCTGAAGCTTTCTTT
clone size: many; D gene: TRBD1; J gene: TRBJ2-7; V gene: TRBV24-1; CDR3 protein: CATSGDSSYEQYF; CDR3 DNA: TGTGCCACCAGTGGGGACAGCTCCTACGAGCAGTACTTC
clone size: medium-sized; D gene: -; J gene: TRBJ1-6; V gene: TRBV12-3/TRBV12-4; CDR3 protein: CASRPPNSPLHF; CDR3 DNA: TGTGCCAGCAGGCCCCCTAATTCACCCCTCCACTTT
clone size: many; D gene: -; J gene: TRBJ2-2; V gene: TRBV5-6; CDR3 protein: CASSGPAGELFF; CDR3 DNA: TGTGCCAGCAGCGGCCCAGCCGGGGAGCTGTTTTTT
clone size: few; D gene: -; J gene: TRBJ2-2; V gene: TRBV20-1; CDR3 protein: CSARDVAANTGELFF; CDR3 DNA: TGCAGTGCTAGAGATGTAGCGGCGAACACCGGGGAGCTGTTTTTT
clone size: many; D gene: TRBD1; J gene: TRBJ2-7; V gene: TRBV29-1; CDR3 protein: CSAGQEAYEQYF; CDR3 DNA: TGCAGCGCGGGACAGGAGGCCTACGAGCAGTACTTC
clone size: -; D gene: -; J gene: TRBJ1-3; V gene: TRBV2; CDR3 protein: CASRYQDYSGNTIYF; CDR3 DNA: TGTGCCAGCAGGTACCAGGACTACTCTGGAAACACCATATATTTT
clone size: few; D gene: -; J gene: TRBJ1-2; V gene: TRBV10-3; CDR3 protein: CATQPGPRDYGYTF; CDR3 DNA: TGTGCCACTCAACCGGGGCCTCGGGACTATGGCTACACCTTC
clone size: few; D gene: -; J gene: TRBJ2-7; V gene: TRBV2; CDR3 protein: CASSENRAYEQYF; CDR3 DNA: TGTGCCAGCAGTGAAAACAGGGCTTACGAGCAGTACTTC
clone size: -; D gene: -; J gene: TRBJ1-5; V gene: TRBV9; CDR3 protein: CASSPLSNSNQPQHF; CDR3 DNA: TGTGCCAGCAGCCCCCTCTCGAATAGCAATCAGCCCCAGCATTTT
clone size: many; D gene: TRBD1; J gene: TRBJ1-5; V gene: TRBV2; CDR3 protein: CASSESTGGYQPQHF; CDR3 DNA: TGTGCCAGCAGTGAATCCACAGGGGGCTATCAGCCCCAGCATTTT
clone size: -; D gene: -; J gene: TRBJ1-6; V gene: TRBV6-5; CDR3 protein: CASSSPGTNNSPLHF; CDR3 DNA: TGTGCCAGCAGTTCCCCCGGGACTAACAATTCACCCCTCCACTTT
clone size: medium-sized; D gene: TRBD1; J gene: TRBJ1-2; V gene: TRBV6-2/TRBV6-3; CDR3 protein: CASTDRNYGYTF; CDR3 DNA: TGTGCCAGCACGGACAGGAACTATGGCTACACCTTC